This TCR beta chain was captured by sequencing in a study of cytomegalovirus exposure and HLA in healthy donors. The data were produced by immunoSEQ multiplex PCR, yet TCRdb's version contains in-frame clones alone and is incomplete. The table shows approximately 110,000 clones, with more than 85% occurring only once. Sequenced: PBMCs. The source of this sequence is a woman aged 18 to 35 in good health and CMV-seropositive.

The CDR3 DNA follows: TGTGCCAGCAGTTTATTTGCGGGACTAGCGGGGAGGTACAATGAGCAGTTCTTC. Protein: CASSLFAGLAGRYNEQFF. This sequence joins TRBV27 and TRBJ2-1; 13 nucleotides align to TRBD2. Germline loops: CDR1 MNHEY, CDR2 SMNVEV (reference sequence). The CDR3 loop spans 18 amino acids. The J segment lost 4 bases and the V segment lost 1 base, leaving 7 bases of the junction unmatched.